This TCR beta chain was recorded in a study of blood T cell repertoires in COVID-19 (dated by TCRdb to 2020 to 2021). With respect to the entire study: Samples covering the acute and convalescent phases of COVID-19 were provided by collaborators in the United States, Italy and Spain. The dataset comprised deeply sampled blood TCRbeta repertoires from subjects exposed to, actively infected with, or recovered from COVID-19. Samples came from the ongoing ImmuneRACE study (first 160 participants) plus 1,254 subjects from 6 global collaborators. The repertoires were released in a freely available public database intended as a resource for research on the immune response to SARS-CoV-2. The material from the prospective study consisted of cDNA or gDNA derived from T cells, B-cell-depleted T cells, or PBMCs. Nearly every sample came with metadata listing a de-identified subject ID, COVID-19 status, age in years and sex. Where HLA class I and class II types were available, the types were taken from metadata supplied by the sample provider, not from assay-based typing. General study outcomes and caveats: The amount of clinical and demographic metadata varied by source and participant and was provided uncurated.

The CDR3 sequence holds 17 residues, the cysteine and phenylalanine included. Just CDR3 DNA is preserved here, 51 bases in frame from base 1. Ends trimmed: V by 6 bases, J by 4 bases; bases unmatched to a gene: 17. CDR1 is given as SGHVS and CDR2 as FQNEAQ, both from the germline V gene. As for this clone: There is no known antigen for this receptor. The record has no base qualities; no much larger clone is one base away.

TCRbeta CDR3 regions were amplified from genomic DNA by means of the immunoSEQ Assay, a bias-controlled multiplex PCR. The original methods were these. Nucleated cell counts per sample were estimated from amplification of reference gene primers within the assay. Sequence reads were collapsed and filtered to measure the absolute abundance of every unique TCRbeta CDR3 rearrangement. For each sample, productive Simpson clonality was calculated by taking the square root of Simpson's diversity index across productive rearrangements. The clones in this table, taken by TCRdb from immuneACCESS, are in-frame only. Not every clone is retained; where verified, under half of the shortfall comes from an unresolved V gene, and the cause of the rest is unknown. V, J and clone size reflect that table, while D and trimming were determined from the DNA. The sample profile shows 100,000 to 150,000 clones; 70% to 85% of them were found once. The top ten constitute 15% to 20% of the sample.

Whole blood was collected in K2EDTA tubes by collaborating institutions according to the institutions' own protocols. For TCRbeta analysis, collaborator samples were shipped as frozen whole blood, as isolated PBMCs, or as DNA extracted from either sample type. Sequencing was done on a sample of peripheral blood. This clonotype originated in a woman in her forties or fifties with acute or convalescent COVID-19. This sequence uses TRBV7-8 and TRBJ1-1; TRBD1 agrees with 7 junctional bases. The nucleotide sequence is given as TGTGCCAGCAGTTCCGACAGGGCCTTGACCCTCGCCACTGAAGCTTTCTTT. Its translation reads: CASSSDRALTLATEAFF.